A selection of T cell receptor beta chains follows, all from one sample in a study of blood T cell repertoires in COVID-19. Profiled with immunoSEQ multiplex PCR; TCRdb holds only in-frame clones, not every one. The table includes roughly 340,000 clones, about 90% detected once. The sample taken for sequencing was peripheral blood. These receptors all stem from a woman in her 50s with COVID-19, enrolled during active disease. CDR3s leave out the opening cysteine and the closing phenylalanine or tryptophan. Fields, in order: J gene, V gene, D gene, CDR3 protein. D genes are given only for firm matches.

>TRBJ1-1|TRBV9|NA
ASSATLGTEAF
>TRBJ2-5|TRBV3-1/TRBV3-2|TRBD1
ASSQEGQGAQY
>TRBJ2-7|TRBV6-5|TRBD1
ASRKGQGAYEQY
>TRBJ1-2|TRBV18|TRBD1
ASSPPKGQGAGYT
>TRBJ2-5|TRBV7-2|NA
ASSLAGASETQY
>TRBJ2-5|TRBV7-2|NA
ASSLPSHITGKETQY
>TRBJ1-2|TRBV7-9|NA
ASSGGMGTNYGYT
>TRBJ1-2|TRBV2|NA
ASSGTTYGYT
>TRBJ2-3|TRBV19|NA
ASSTDRLSTDTQY
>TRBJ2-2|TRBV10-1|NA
ASSASGTNTGELF
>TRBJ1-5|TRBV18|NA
ASSHVQDGYQPQH
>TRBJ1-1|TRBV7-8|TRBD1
ASSLAGQSPNTEAF
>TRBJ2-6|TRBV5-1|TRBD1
ASSLLLQGAAGANVLT
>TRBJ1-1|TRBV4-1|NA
ASSQVQTPMNTEAF
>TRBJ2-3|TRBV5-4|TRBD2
ASSWGGSASTDTQY
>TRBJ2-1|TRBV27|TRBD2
ASRKLADSSYNEQF
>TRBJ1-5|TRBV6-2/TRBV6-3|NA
ASSYKGLRDQPQH
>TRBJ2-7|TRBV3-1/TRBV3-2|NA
ASSQDSGATVGGLRYEQY
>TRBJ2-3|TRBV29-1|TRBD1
SVGRTGVTFAQY
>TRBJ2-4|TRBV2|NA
ASTQTRASAKNIQY
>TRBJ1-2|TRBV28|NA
ASRGRTQGRFYYGYT
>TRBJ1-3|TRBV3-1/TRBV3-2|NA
ASSPPGLFTIY
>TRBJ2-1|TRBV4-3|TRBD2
ASSQLGGSGSRGSSYNEQF
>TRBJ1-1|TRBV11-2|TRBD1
ASSPKGGQRNTEAF
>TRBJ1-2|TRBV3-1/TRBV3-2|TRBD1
ASSRTGDGYT
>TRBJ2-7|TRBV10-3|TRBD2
AISDTSDEQY
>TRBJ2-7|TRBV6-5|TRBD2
ASSPLAGGFHEQY
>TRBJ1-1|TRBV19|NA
ASSAQMTANTEAF
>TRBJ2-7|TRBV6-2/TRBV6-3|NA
ASSYHEQLDWDEQY
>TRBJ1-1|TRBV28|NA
ASSFQVGGGTEAF
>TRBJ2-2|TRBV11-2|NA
ASTDRGTTGELF
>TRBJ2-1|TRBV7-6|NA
ASSPQLGSYNEQF
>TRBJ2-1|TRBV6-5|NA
ASSQGGRLYNEQF